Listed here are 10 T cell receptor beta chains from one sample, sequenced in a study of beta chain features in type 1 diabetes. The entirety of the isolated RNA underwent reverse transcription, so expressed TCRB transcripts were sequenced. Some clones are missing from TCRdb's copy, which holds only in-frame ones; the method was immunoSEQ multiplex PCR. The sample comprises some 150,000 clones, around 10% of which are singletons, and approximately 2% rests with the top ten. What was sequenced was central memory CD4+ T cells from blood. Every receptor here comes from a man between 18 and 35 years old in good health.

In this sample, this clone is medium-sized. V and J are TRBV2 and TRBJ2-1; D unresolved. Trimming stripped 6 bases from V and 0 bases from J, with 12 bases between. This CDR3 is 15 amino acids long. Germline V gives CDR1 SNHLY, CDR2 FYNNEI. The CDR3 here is CASRVNPGSYNEQFF. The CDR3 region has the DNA TGTGCCAGCAGGGTTAACCCTGGCTCCTACAATGAGCAGTTCTTC.

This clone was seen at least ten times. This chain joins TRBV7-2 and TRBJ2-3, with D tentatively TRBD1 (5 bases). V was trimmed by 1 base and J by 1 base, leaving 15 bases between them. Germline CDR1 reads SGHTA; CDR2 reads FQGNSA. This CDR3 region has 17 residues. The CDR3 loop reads CASSLVLTGRRTDTQYF. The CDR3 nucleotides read TGTGCCAGCAGCTTAGTTCTCACAGGTCGCCGCACAGATACGCAGTATTTT.

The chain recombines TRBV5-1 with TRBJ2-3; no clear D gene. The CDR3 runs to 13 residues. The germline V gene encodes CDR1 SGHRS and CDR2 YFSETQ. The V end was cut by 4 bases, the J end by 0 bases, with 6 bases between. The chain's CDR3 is CASSLSSTDTQYF. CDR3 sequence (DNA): TGCGCCAGCAGCCTATCAAGCACAGATACGCAGTATTTT.

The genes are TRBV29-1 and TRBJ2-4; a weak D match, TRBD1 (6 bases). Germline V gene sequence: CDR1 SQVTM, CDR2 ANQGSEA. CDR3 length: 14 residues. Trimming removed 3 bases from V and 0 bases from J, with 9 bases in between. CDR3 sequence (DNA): TGCAGCGTTGACGCAGGGGTAGCCAAAAACATTCAGTACTTC. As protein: CSVDAGVAKNIQYF. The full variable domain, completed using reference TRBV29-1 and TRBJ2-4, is SAVISQKPSRDICQRGTSLTIQCQVDSQVTMMFWYRQQPGQSLTLIATANQGSEATYESGFVIDKFPISRPNLTFSTLTVSNMSPEDSSIYLCSVDAGVAKNIQYFGAGTRLSVL.

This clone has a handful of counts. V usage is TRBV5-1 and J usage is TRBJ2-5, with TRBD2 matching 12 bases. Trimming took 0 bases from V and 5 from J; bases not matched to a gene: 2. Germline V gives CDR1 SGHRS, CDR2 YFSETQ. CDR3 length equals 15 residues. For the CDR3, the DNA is TGCGCCAGCAGCTTGGGACTAGCGGGGGCGGAGACCCAGTACTTC. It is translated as CASSLGLAGAETQYF.

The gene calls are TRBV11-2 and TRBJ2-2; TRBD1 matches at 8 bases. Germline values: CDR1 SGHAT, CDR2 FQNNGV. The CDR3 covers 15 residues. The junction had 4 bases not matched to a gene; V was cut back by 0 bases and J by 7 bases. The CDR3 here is CASSLDRGRGGELFF. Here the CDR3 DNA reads TGTGCCAGCAGCTTAGACAGGGGGCGAGGCGGGGAGCTGTTTTTT.

CDR3 sequence (DNA): TGTGCCACCAGCAGAGATTTTAGCGTTAATGAAAAACTGTTTTTT. Amino acid sequence: CATSRDFSVNEKLFF. This sequence joins TRBV15 and TRBJ1-4; D ambiguous. V lost 0 bases to trimming and J lost 4 bases, with 9 bases between them. This CDR3 has 15 residues. Germline lookup yields CDR1 LNHNV and CDR2 YYDKDF (reference sequence).

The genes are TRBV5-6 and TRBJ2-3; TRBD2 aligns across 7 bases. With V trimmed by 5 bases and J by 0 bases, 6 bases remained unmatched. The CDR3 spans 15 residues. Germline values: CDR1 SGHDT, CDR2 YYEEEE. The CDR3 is CASSDPRGSTDTQYF. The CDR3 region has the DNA TGTGCCAGCAGTGACCCGCGGGGGAGCACAGATACGCAGTATTTT.

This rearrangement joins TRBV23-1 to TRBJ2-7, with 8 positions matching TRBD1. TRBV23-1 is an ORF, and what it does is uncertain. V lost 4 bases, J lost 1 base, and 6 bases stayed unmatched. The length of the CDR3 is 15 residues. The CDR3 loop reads CASSRTGQGSYEQYF. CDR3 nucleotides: TGCGCCAGCAGTCGGACCGGACAGGGTTCCTACGAGCAGTACTTC.

This CDR3 is CASSVEGYGGELFF. As DNA, the CDR3 is TGTGCCAGCAGCGTAGAGGGGTATGGCGGGGAGCTGTTTTTT. The genes are TRBV9 and TRBJ2-2, with a weak D call TRBD1 (5 bases). Trimming shortened V by 0 bases and J by 7 bases, and 10 bases separated the two germline ends. Germline CDR1 SGDLS, CDR2 YYNGEE. The CDR3 sequence is 14 residues long. The variable domain in full, with the rest retrieved from reference TRBV9 and TRBJ2-2, is DSGVTQTPKHLITATGQRVTLRCSPRSGDLSVYWYQQSLDQGLQFLIQYYNGEERAKGNILERFSAQQFPDLHSELNLSSLELGDSALYFCASSVEGYGGELFFGEGSRLTVL.